This is a list of T cell receptor beta chains from one sample in a study of blood T cell repertoires in COVID-19. Profiled with immunoSEQ multiplex PCR; TCRdb holds only in-frame clones, not every one. The sample records under 350,000 clones, 65% to 90% being singletons. The sample was PBMCs or T cells enriched from blood (not recorded which). The receptor source for this set is a woman aged 40 to 55 with acute COVID-19. Both conserved end residues are part of each CDR3. The D gene is left open where the match is weak. Only part of the rows carry a size: once, few, many, or a class if the clone is expanded.

CDR3aa	CDR3nt	len	j_gene	v_gene	abundance	d_gene
CSAGQGGSGNTIYF	TGCAGCGCTGGACAGGGTGGTTCTGGAAACACCATATATTTT	14	TRBJ1-3	TRBV29-1	few	TRBD1
CASRYTGSPVEAFF	TGTGCCAGCAGATACACAGGGTCCCCCGTTGAAGCTTTCTTT	14	TRBJ1-1	TRBV5-6	NA	NA
CASSQPGGYTF	TGTGCCAGCAGCCAACCGGGGGGCTACACCTTC	11	TRBJ1-2	TRBV3-1/TRBV3-2	NA	NA
CASSQPGPEQFF	TGCGCCAGCAGCCAACCAGGTCCCGAGCAGTTCTTC	12	TRBJ2-1	TRBV4-1	NA	NA
CATSDYTGQAYF	TGTGCCACCAGTGATTATACGGGACAAGCATATTTT	12	TRBJ1-1	TRBV24-1	NA	NA
CASSLAGQGFRVQHF	TGTGCCAGCAGCTTGGCCGGACAGGGGTTCAGGGTCCAGCATTTT	15	TRBJ1-5	TRBV5-6	NA	TRBD1
CASSVVGGSSLGYTF	TGTGCCAGCAGCGTAGTTGGAGGGAGCAGTCTTGGCTACACCTTC	15	TRBJ1-2	TRBV9	NA	NA
CASSDSGNYGYTF	TGTGCCAGCAGCGATAGTGGTAACTATGGCTACACCTTC	13	TRBJ1-2	TRBV7-9	NA	NA
CASSMGRTGSNQPQHF	TGTGCCAGCAGTATGGGTCGGACAGGGAGCAATCAGCCCCAGCATTTT	16	TRBJ1-5	TRBV27	few	TRBD1
CASSLLFTEAFF	TGTGCCAGCAGCCTCCTCTTCACTGAAGCTTTCTTT	12	TRBJ1-1	TRBV28	NA	NA
CASSPRLATSTDTQYF	TGCGCCAGCAGCCCCCGACTAGCTACGAGCACAGATACGCAGTATTTT	16	TRBJ2-3	TRBV5-1	once	TRBD2
CASSTRTGGQPQHF	TGTGCCAGTAGTACCCGGACAGGGGGACAGCCCCAGCATTTT	14	TRBJ1-5	TRBV19	NA	TRBD1
CSASAGGGNYGYTF	TGCAGTGCTAGTGCAGGGGGCGGTAACTATGGCTACACCTTC	14	TRBJ1-2	TRBV20-1	NA	TRBD1
CASRQGIGSDNSPLHF	TGTGCCAGCAGACAGGGGATAGGTAGTGATAATTCACCCCTCCACTTT	16	TRBJ1-6	TRBV28	NA	TRBD1
CASSLVLTGSYHQPQHF	TGTGCCAGCAGCTTAGTTCTCACAGGGTCCTATCATCAGCCCCAGCATTTT	17	TRBJ1-5	TRBV7-9	NA	NA
CASSQDTGVPMYF	TGCGCCAGCAGCCAGGATACCGGGGTGCCAATGTACTTT	13	TRBJ1-6	TRBV4-3	NA	NA
CASRDSTGYTEAFF	TGTGCCAGCAGGGACTCAACAGGGTACACTGAAGCTTTCTTT	14	TRBJ1-1	TRBV28	few	NA
CASSAGQGNYGYTF	TGTGCCAGCAGCGCAGGACAGGGTAACTATGGCTACACCTTC	14	TRBJ1-2	TRBV7-9	NA	TRBD1
CASSSRGYTSGNTIYF	TGTGCCAGCAGCTCCAGGGGTTATACCTCTGGAAACACCATATATTTT	16	TRBJ1-3	TRBV5-4	NA	NA
CATSSPLGAQMGANEQFF	TGTGCCACCAGTTCTCCCCTTGGAGCCCAAATGGGAGCGAATGAGCAGTTCTTC	18	TRBJ2-1	TRBV24-1	NA	NA
CASSRLAGESGELFF	TGTGCCAGTAGTAGGTTAGCGGGAGAGTCCGGGGAGCTGTTTTTT	15	TRBJ2-2	TRBV19	NA	TRBD2
CASSQAITGFYGYTF	TGCGCCAGCAGCCAAGCGATTACAGGTTTCTATGGCTACACCTTC	15	TRBJ1-2	TRBV4-1	NA	NA
CASTGTNNYGYTF	TGTGCCAGTACAGGGACCAATAACTATGGCTACACCTTC	13	TRBJ1-2	TRBV28	NA	NA
CASGSGPPEAFF	TGTGCCAGCGGGTCAGGTCCCCCTGAAGCTTTCTTT	12	TRBJ1-1	TRBV11-2	once	NA
CASTSFGGGGYNEQFF	TGTGCCAGCACAAGTTTCGGCGGGGGGGGCTACAATGAGCAGTTCTTC	16	TRBJ2-1	TRBV4-2	NA	TRBD2
CASSPLRNSLNEKLFF	TGCGCCAGCAGCCCTCTTAGGAACAGCTTGAATGAAAAACTGTTTTTT	16	TRBJ1-4	TRBV4-1	NA	NA
CASSGRGLGTNTEAFF	TGTGCCAGCAGCGGAAGGGGGCTCGGGACGAACACTGAAGCTTTCTTT	16	TRBJ1-1	TRBV2	few	TRBD1
CAIRGENNQPQHF	TGTGCCATCAGGGGAGAGAACAATCAGCCCCAGCATTTT	13	TRBJ1-5	TRBV10-3	few	NA
CASSQDGGETMAFF	TGTGCCAGCAGCCAAGATGGCGGGGAAACAATGGCTTTCTTT	14	TRBJ1-1	TRBV3-1/TRBV3-2	NA	NA
CASSPTGRGGELFF	TGTGCCAGCAGCCCGACAGGGCGGGGCGGGGAGCTGTTTTTT	14	TRBJ2-2	TRBV27	NA	NA
CASSYGTSTHQETQYF	TGCGCCAGCAGCTACGGGACTAGTACTCATCAAGAGACCCAGTACTTC	16	TRBJ2-5	TRBV5-1	NA	TRBD2
CASSPSAQSFFEQFF	TGTGCCAGCAGCCCCTCGGCACAGTCGTTCTTTGAGCAGTTCTTC	15	TRBJ2-1	TRBV5-6	NA	NA
CASSPGPSISPLHF	TGTGCCAGCAGCCCAGGGCCTTCTATTTCACCCCTCCACTTT	14	TRBJ1-6	TRBV9	once	NA
CASSLGGQGKNIQYF	TGTGCCAGCAGCTTAGGGGGACAGGGGAAAAACATTCAGTACTTC	15	TRBJ2-4	TRBV11-3	NA	TRBD1
CSVERQGAYEQYF	TGCAGCGTTGAAAGGCAGGGCGCCTACGAGCAGTACTTC	13	TRBJ2-7	TRBV29-1	NA	NA
CSASRGNEQFF	TGCAGTGCTAGCAGGGGGAATGAGCAGTTCTTC	11	TRBJ2-1	TRBV20-1	NA	TRBD1
CASSWGVSPETQYF	TGTGCCAGCAGTTGGGGGGTTTCTCCAGAGACCCAGTACTTC	14	TRBJ2-5	TRBV28	NA	NA
CASSLRTASGNTIYF	TGTGCCAGCAGCTTAAGAACAGCCTCTGGAAACACCATATATTTT	15	TRBJ1-3	TRBV11-2	once	NA
CASSLREAGGLTNEQFF	TGTGCCAGCAGCTTAAGGGAGGCCGGTGGTCTAACAAATGAGCAGTTCTTC	17	TRBJ2-1	TRBV11-3	NA	NA
CASMGLAGTDTQYF	TGTGCCAGCATGGGACTAGCCGGCACAGATACGCAGTATTTT	14	TRBJ2-3	TRBV28	few	TRBD2
CATGDTGSNQPQHF	TGTGCCACCGGTGACACCGGTAGCAATCAGCCCCAGCATTTT	14	TRBJ1-5	TRBV19	once	NA
CASSQAGAGNYGYTF	TGTGCCAGCAGCCAAGCAGGGGCAGGGAACTATGGCTACACCTTC	15	TRBJ1-2	TRBV4-2	once	NA
CASGPTGRLNEQFF	TGTGCCAGTGGCCCAACCGGGAGACTAAATGAGCAGTTCTTC	14	TRBJ2-1	TRBV19	NA	NA
CASSQAISGGAWEQFF	TGCGCCAGCAGCCAAGCCATTAGCGGGGGGGCCTGGGAGCAGTTCTTC	16	TRBJ2-1	TRBV4-3	NA	TRBD2
CASSLDSGRTNEQFF	TGTGCCAGCAGCTTGGATAGCGGGAGAACCAATGAGCAGTTCTTC	15	TRBJ2-1	TRBV5-4	NA	TRBD2
CASSQERTGGARRDGYTF	TGCGCCAGCAGCCAAGAGAGGACAGGGGGCGCCCGGAGAGATGGCTACACCTTC	18	TRBJ1-2	TRBV4-3	NA	TRBD1
CASSLGNENTEAFF	TGTGCCAGCAGCTTGGGCAACGAGAACACTGAAGCTTTCTTT	14	TRBJ1-1	TRBV7-9	NA	NA
CASKVRGSYNEQFF	TGTGCCAGTAAGGTCCGGGGCTCCTACAATGAGCAGTTCTTC	14	TRBJ2-1	TRBV19	NA	NA